Each of the 21 T cell receptor beta chains below was sequenced from the same sample in a study of T cells in localized non-small cell lung cancer (dated by TCRdb to 2019 to 2021). Libraries were constructed by the immunoSEQ multiplex PCR assay. TCRdb took this table from immuneACCESS and kept in-frame rearrangements with V and J called. Such tables lack part of the clones; where checked against another copy, unresolved V genes explain under half of the gap, and the rest is unexplained. A total of some 5,000 clones appear in this sample, less than 35% of them only once. 4.5% to 5.5% of the sample belongs to the ten largest clones. The source material was lung tumor tissue, sampled before any cancer treatment. The receptors here all came from a man aged 35-75 years with stage II lung adenocarcinoma.

This clone was seen more than once but under ten times. The chain combines TRBV28 with TRBJ2-7; D possibly corresponds to TRBD2 (7 bases). The germline V and J ends were trimmed by 6 bases and 3 bases, with 18 bases remaining between them. Per germline, CDR1 MDHEN and CDR2 SYDVKM. CDR3 length: 15 amino acids. Here the CDR3 DNA reads TGTGCCAGCAGCCCCGGGGGCGGGAGTGGCTACGAGCAGTACTTC. Amino acids: CASSPGGGSGYEQYF.

This clone turned up a few times. The rearrangement links TRBV28 to TRBJ2-6; 7 bases agree with TRBD1. V lost 6 bases and J lost 1; bases outside the gene matches: 6. The CDR3 is 16 amino acids. Per germline, CDR1 MDHEN and CDR2 SYDVKM. The CDR3 loop is CASRTGKGSGANVLTF. CDR3 DNA sequence: TGTGCCAGCAGGACAGGGAAAGGTTCTGGGGCCAACGTCCTGACTTTC.

CDR3 nucleotide sequence: TGTGCCAGTAGTTTCCGCCTGGGACAGGGAGAAGAGACCCAGTACTTC. Its translation is CASSFRLGQGEETQYF. This chain joins TRBV19 and TRBJ2-5; 9 bases fit TRBD1. This CDR3 comprises 16 residues. V lost 5 bases to trimming and J lost 3 bases; unmatched junction nucleotides: 10. The germline gives CDR1 LNHDA, CDR2 SQIVND (reference sequence).

This clone was detected only a few times. The rearrangement joins TRBV11-3 to TRBJ2-7; 13 bases agree with TRBD2. Germline loops: CDR1 SGHNT, CDR2 YENEEA. V gave up 5 bases and J gave up 5 bases; unmatched junction bases: 15. The CDR3 covers 18 residues. Written as DNA, the CDR3 is TGTGCCAGCAGCCGGACTAGCGGGAGAGTCTCAGATCCCCACGAGCAGTACTTC. Translation: CASSRTSGRVSDPHEQYF.

V usage is TRBV12-5 and J usage is TRBJ1-2; a possible D gene is TRBD1 (5 bases). The V end was cut by 4 bases, the J end by 2 bases, with 14 bases between. The CDR3 covers 15 residues. CDR1 and CDR2 (germline): LGHNT, FRNRAP. CDR3 sequence (DNA): TGTGCTAGTGGTTCGCCCTCCCGGGGCAACTATGGCTACACCTTC. This sequence encodes CASGSPSRGNYGYTF.

This clone was observed a handful of times. The genes are TRBV6-8 and TRBJ2-1; 8 bases map to TRBD1. Germline CDR1 reads MNHGY; CDR2 reads SAAAGT. The ends lost 10 bases at V and 10 bases at J; junction bases unmatched: 15. There are 14 residues in the CDR3. CDR3 loop: CANTGGTPDWEQFF. The CDR3 nucleotides read TGTGCCAACACAGGGGGGACTCCGGATTGGGAGCAGTTCTTC.

V and J are TRBV9 and TRBJ2-6; possible D gene TRBD2, 5 bases. V was trimmed by 4 bases and J by 3 bases, leaving 8 bases between them. The V gene's germline CDR1 is SGDLS and CDR2 YYNGEE. The CDR3 has 14 amino acids. The CDR3 DNA reads as TGTGCCAGCAGCTCCCGGGGTGGGGCCAACGTCCTGACTTTC. The encoded protein is CASSSRGGANVLTF. The full variable domain, completed using reference TRBV9 and TRBJ2-6, is DSGVTQTPKHLITATGQRVTLRCSPRSGDLSVYWYQQSLDQGLQFLIQYYNGEERAKGNILERFSAQQFPDLHSELNLSSLELGDSALYFCASSSRGGANVLTFGAGSRLTVL.

The chain employs TRBV14 and TRBJ2-7, with D possibly TRBD2 on 6 matching bases. The CDR3 is 13 amino acids. Per germline, CDR1 SGHDN and CDR2 FVKESK. V lost 0 bases to trimming and J lost 6 bases, with 9 bases between them. The CDR3 nucleotides are TGTGCCAGCAGCCAAGATCTCGGGGGCGAGCAGTACTTC. Residues: CASSQDLGGEQYF.

J is TRBJ2-2 and V is TRBV6-8, with a weak D call TRBD2 (5 bases). CDR1 MNHGY and CDR2 SAAAGT come from the germline V gene. This CDR3 spans 14 amino acids. V shed 8 bases and J shed 5 bases, with 15 bases lying between them. The CDR3 spells CASFSSPGTGELFF. CDR3 coding DNA: TGTGCCAGCTTTTCTAGCCCGGGGACCGGGGAGCTGTTTTTT.

This clone was observed a few times. This sequence joins TRBV9 and TRBJ2-1, with 8 nucleotides matching TRBD1. V lost 4 bases and J lost 8; bases outside the gene matches: 23. CDR3 length equals 19 residues. Germline V gene data show CDR1 as SGDLS and CDR2 as YYNGEE. The CDR3 DNA is TGTGCCAGCAGCCCACTGGGGTCCAAAGGGGGACAGGCGGACCATGAGCAGTTCTTC. Translation gives CASSPLGSKGGQADHEQFF. Drawing the rest from reference TRBV9 and TRBJ2-1, the complete variable domain is DSGVTQTPKHLITATGQRVTLRCSPRSGDLSVYWYQQSLDQGLQFLIQYYNGEERAKGNILERFSAQQFPDLHSELNLSSLELGDSALYFCASSPLGSKGGQADHEQFFGPGTRLTVL.

The V gene is TRBV6-8, the J gene TRBJ2-7; 8 bases fit TRBD2. Trimming cost V 10 bases and J 3 bases; bases outside gene matches: 8. Looked up from germline, CDR1 is MNHGY and CDR2 is SAAAGT. This CDR3 spans 13 amino acids. CDR3 DNA: TGTGCCACCGGGATCGGGGGGGTCTACGAGCAGTACTTC. This encodes CATGIGGVYEQYF.

This clone occurred once. The chain recombines TRBV18 with TRBJ1-2, with 8 bases matching TRBD1. The germline CDR1 and CDR2 sequences are KGHSH and LQKENI. This CDR3 is 14 amino acids long. The V and J ends lost 3 bases and 8 bases, in that order; junction bases with no gene match: 8. CDR3: CASSPGTGPRGYTF. CDR3 nucleotide sequence: TGTGCCAGCTCACCTGGGACAGGCCCGAGGGGCTACACCTTC.

The rearrangement joins TRBV28 to TRBJ2-1, with 8 positions matching TRBD1. Unmatched junction bases numbered 11, after V lost 8 bases and J lost 5 bases. The CDR3 loop spans 15 amino acids. Germline loops: CDR1 MDHEN, CDR2 SYDVKM. CDR3 coding DNA: TGTGCCAGCTACGAGAGGCGGACAGGGAACAATGAGCAGTTCTTC. The encoded protein is CASYERRTGNNEQFF.

The chain is built from TRBV18 and TRBJ2-3, with 12 nucleotides matching TRBD1. The junction had 5 bases not matched to a gene; V was cut back by 5 bases and J by 5 bases. In germline, CDR1 is KGHSH, CDR2 LQKENI. This CDR3 is built from 15 residues. CDR3 loop: CASSGTGGAGDTQYF. The DNA for the CDR3 is TGTGCCAGCTCAGGGACAGGGGGCGCTGGAGATACGCAGTATTTT. Together with reference TRBV18 and TRBJ2-3, the CDR3 gives the full variable domain: NAGVMQNPRHLVRRRGQEARLRCSPMKGHSHVYWYRQLPEEGLKFMVYLQKENIIDESGMPKERFSAEFPKEGPSILRIQQVVRGDSAAYFCASSGTGGAGDTQYFGPGTRLTVL.

The chain employs TRBV28 and TRBJ2-1; 7 bases match TRBD2. The CDR3 runs 15 residues. The germline CDR1 and CDR2 sequences are MDHEN and SYDVKM. Trimming at V came to 5 bases and at J to 8 bases, leaving 12 bases not matched to a gene. The CDR3 loop reads CASSVSSGLRDEQFF. The CDR3 nucleotides read TGTGCCAGCAGTGTTTCTAGCGGCCTGAGGGATGAGCAGTTCTTC.

This clone counts as medium-sized (0.01 to 0.1%). The genes are TRBV11-3 and TRBJ1-2; possible D gene TRBD1, 6 bases. Trimming cost V 3 bases and J 4 bases, with 12 bases left between them. This CDR3 is built from 14 residues. The germline V gene encodes CDR1 SGHNT and CDR2 YENEEA. The CDR3 here is CASSFQGLGYGYTF. The CDR3 nucleotides read TGTGCCAGCAGCTTTCAGGGGCTCGGCTATGGCTACACCTTC.

The chain is built from TRBV19 and TRBJ2-2, with 7 bases fitting TRBD1. The CDR3 length is 16 residues. The V and J ends lost 2 bases and 0 bases, in that order; junction bases with no gene match: 3. CDR1 and CDR2 (germline): LNHDA, SQIVND (reference sequence). The CDR3 DNA reads TGTGCCAGTAGTATAAAGGGGGCTACGAACACCGGGGAGCTGTTTTTT. It is translated as CASSIKGATNTGELFF.

This clone rates as medium-sized (0.01 to 0.1%). CDR3 sequence reads: CASSFMTGWNTEAFF. CDR3 bases: TGTGCCAGCAGCTTTATGACAGGGTGGAACACTGAAGCTTTCTTT. The rearrangement links TRBV11-3 to TRBJ1-1, with TRBD1 matching over 7 bases. CDR3 size: 15 residues. CDR1 and CDR2 (germline): SGHNT, YENEEA. The V segment lost 3 bases and the J segment 1 base; nucleotides outside the gene matches: 5.

A few counts support this clone. The V gene is TRBV23-1, the J gene TRBJ2-1; TRBD2 agrees at 12 bases. TRBV23-1 is known as an ORF, though its function is uncertain. The CDR3 contains 18 residues. The ends lost 6 bases at V and 8 bases at J; junction bases unmatched: 17. DNA of the CDR3: TGCGCCAGCAGCCAACGACCCGCGGGCCTAGCGGGAGGGGATGAGCAGTTCTTC. Translated: CASSQRPAGLAGGDEQFF.

This clone has a handful of counts. This chain connects TRBV9 to TRBJ2-1; the D is unclear. V was cut by 0 bases and J by 5 bases, with 6 bases left in between. In germline, CDR1 is SGDLS, CDR2 YYNGEE. The CDR3 loop spans 13 amino acids. The CDR3 bases are TGTGCCAGCAGCGTAGTAGAGAACAATGAGCAGTTCTTC. Translated, it gives CASSVVENNEQFF.

The chain employs TRBV28 and TRBJ2-1; 14 nucleotides line up with TRBD2. The length of the CDR3 is 17 residues. The V segment lost 6 bases and the J segment 5 bases; nucleotides outside the gene matches: 9. Germline V gene sequence: CDR1 MDHEN, CDR2 SYDVKM. The DNA for the CDR3 is TGTGCCAGCAGCTTGGCCGGGACTAGCGGGGGCAACAATGAGCAGTTCTTC. Amino acid sequence: CASSLAGTSGGNNEQFF.